This paragraph covers one T cell receptor (beta chain) sequence. Its specificity is unknown. This entry comes from a study of T cell responses to AZD1222 COVID-19 vaccine. Profiled with immunoSEQ multiplex PCR; TCRdb holds only in-frame clones, not every one. The profile shows about 180,000 clones, about 90% of them singletons. General study findings and limits: Among vaccine-associated CD4 TCRs, coverage spanned spike, with dominance at 160-218 and 743-854. Donors, mostly white British, included more females; clonal diversity was possibly underestimated.

CDR1 is SGHDN and CDR2 is FVKESK in the germline V gene. The V end lost 4 bases, the J end lost 8 bases, and 14 bases lay between the germline ends. The CDR3 consists of 14 residues. The chain carries TRBV14 and TRBJ1-4, with D perhaps matching TRBD1 (6 bases). This TCR derives from an adult in good health. The input for sequencing was peripheral blood, taken on day 0 of AZD1222 vaccination. CDR3 in DNA: TGTGCCAGCAGCCCCCAGGGGTTGTTCGAAAAACTGTTTTTT. This translates into CASSPQGLFEKLFF.